This T cell receptor beta chain was sequenced in a study of blood T cell repertoires in COVID-19. Overall study context: From T cells, B-cell-depleted T cells, or PBMCs came the material, which was cDNA or gDNA.

Libraries were prepared by immunoSEQ multiplex PCR; TCRdb keeps only in-frame clonotypes and omits some of them. The table shows about 150,000 clones, with around 87% occurring only once. V lost 4 bases to trimming and J lost 7 bases; unmatched junction nucleotides: 8. Germline V gene lookup returns CDR1 GTSNPN and CDR2 SVGIG (reference sequence). This CDR3 has 13 residues. V is TRBV30 and J is TRBJ1-2, with 8 bases that match TRBD1. Sequences were obtained from peripheral blood. This sequence was found in a man at least 80 years old with acute or convalescent COVID-19. CDR3 amino acids: CAWIPGGRGGYTF. CDR3 bases: TGTGCCTGGATACCAGGGGGCCGGGGTGGCTACACCTTC.